This TCR beta chain is drawn from a study of OX40 agonist ivuxolimab in advanced cancers. Study-level findings and limits: Expanded clones belonging to CD8+ T cells outnumbered, on average, those of CD4+. The work left the antigen specificity of expanded peripheral T cells undetermined. Low normalized T-cell clonal expansion was additionally recorded for some nonresponders.

A word on this clone: The antigen remains unidentified.

The CDR3 has 15 residues. The ends lost 4 bases at V and 5 bases at J; junction bases unmatched: 4. From germline, CDR1 is SGHNT and CDR2 YYREEE (reference sequence). This table comes from immunoSEQ multiplex PCR, and its TCRdb copy is limited to in-frame clones, with some not included. The table includes about 110,000 clones, under 95% detected once. The chain couples TRBV5-4 to TRBJ1-6; 9 nucleotides match TRBD1. Sequencing used CD4+ or CD8+ T cells sorted from blood, obtained in a trial of the OX40 agonist ivuxolimab. This sequence originates from an adult with an advanced solid tumor such as melanoma, head and neck, liver or kidney cancer. The CDR3 loop reads CASSRDRVDNSPLHF. The CDR3 bases are TGTGCCAGCAGCAGGGACAGGGTGGATAATTCACCCCTCCACTTT.